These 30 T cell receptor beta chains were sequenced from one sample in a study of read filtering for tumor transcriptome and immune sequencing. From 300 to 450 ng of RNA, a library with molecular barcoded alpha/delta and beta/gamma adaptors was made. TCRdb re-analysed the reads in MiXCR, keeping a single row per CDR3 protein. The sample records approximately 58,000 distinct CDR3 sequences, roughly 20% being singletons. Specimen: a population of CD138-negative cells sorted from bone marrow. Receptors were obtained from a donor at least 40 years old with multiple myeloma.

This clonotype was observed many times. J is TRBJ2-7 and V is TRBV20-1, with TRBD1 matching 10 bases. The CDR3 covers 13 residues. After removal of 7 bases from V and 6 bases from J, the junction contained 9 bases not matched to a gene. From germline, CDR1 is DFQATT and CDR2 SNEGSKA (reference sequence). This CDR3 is CSVQRDRGSEQYF. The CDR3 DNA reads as TGCAGTGTACAGAGGGACAGGGGTTCCGAGCAGTACTTC.

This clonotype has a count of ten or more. The CDR3 spells CASSFKGQAPEAFF. The CDR3 bases are TGTGCCAGCAGTTTTAAAGGACAGGCCCCTGAAGCTTTCTTT. V usage is TRBV27 and J usage is TRBJ1-1; the match to TRBD1 covers 7 bases. CDR1 is MNHEY, CDR2 SMNVEV, per germline (reference sequence). Trimming removed 3 bases from V and 6 bases from J; junction bases left unmatched: 7. CDR3 length equals 14 residues.

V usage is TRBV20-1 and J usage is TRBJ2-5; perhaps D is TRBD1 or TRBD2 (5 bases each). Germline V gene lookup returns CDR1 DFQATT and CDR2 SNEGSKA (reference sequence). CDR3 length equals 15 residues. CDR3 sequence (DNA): TGCAGCGTAAAACCGGGACGGGGATTCCAAGAGACCCAGTACTTC. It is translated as CSVKPGRGFQETQYF.

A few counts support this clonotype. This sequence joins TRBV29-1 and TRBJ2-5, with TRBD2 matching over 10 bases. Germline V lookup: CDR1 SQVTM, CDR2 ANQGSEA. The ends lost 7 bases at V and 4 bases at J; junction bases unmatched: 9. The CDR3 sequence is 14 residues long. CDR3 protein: CSARGTSDSETQYF. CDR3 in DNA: TGCAGCGCGAGAGGGACTAGCGATTCAGAGACCCAGTACTTC.

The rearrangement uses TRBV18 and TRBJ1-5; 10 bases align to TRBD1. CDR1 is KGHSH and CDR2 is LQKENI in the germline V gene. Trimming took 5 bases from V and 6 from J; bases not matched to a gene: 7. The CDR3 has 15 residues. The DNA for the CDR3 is TGTGCCAGCTCAGGAGGGACAGGGGAATCTCAGCCCCAGCATTTT. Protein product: CASSGGTGESQPQHF.

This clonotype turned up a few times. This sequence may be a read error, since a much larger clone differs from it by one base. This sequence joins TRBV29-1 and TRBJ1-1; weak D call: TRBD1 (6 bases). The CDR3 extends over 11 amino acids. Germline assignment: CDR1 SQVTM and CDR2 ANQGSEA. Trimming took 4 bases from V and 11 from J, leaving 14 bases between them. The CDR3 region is CSVVRGLSAFF. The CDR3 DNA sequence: TGCAGCGTTGTGAGGGGGTTGAGTGCTTTCTTT.

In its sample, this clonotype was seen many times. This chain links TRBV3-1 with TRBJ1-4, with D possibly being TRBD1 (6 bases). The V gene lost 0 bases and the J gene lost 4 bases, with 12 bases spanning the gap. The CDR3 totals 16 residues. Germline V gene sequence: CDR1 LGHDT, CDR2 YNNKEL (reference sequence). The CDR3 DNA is TGTGCCAGCAGCCAAGATCTGGCCAGGGGTAATGAAAAACTGTTTTTT. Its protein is CASSQDLARGNEKLFF.

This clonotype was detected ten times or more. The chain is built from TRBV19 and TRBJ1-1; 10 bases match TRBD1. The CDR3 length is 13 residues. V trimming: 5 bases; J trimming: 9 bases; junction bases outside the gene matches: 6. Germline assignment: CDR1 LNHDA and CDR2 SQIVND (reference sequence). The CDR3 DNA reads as TGTGCCAGTAGTCGGGACAGGGGACTCAAAGCTTTCTTT. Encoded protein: CASSRDRGLKAFF.

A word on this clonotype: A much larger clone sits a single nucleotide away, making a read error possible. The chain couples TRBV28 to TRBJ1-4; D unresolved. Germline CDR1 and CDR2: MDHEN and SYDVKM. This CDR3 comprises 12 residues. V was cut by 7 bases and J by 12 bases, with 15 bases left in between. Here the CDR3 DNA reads TGTGCCAGCAAGACTGAGGATGTTGAACTGTTTTTT. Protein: CASKTEDVELFF.

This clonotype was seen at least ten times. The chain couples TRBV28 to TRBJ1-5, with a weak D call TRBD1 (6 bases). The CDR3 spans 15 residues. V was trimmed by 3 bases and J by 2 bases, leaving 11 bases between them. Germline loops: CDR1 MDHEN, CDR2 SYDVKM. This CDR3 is CASSLPGAGNQPQHF. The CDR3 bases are TGTGCCAGCAGTTTGCCAGGGGCGGGCAATCAGCCCCAGCATTTT.

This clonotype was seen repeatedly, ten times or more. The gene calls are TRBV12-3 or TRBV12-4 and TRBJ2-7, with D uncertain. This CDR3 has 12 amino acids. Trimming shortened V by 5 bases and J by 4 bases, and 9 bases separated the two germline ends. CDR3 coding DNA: TGTGCCAGCAGTCAATATGAATACGAGCAGTACTTC. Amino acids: CASSQYEYEQYF.

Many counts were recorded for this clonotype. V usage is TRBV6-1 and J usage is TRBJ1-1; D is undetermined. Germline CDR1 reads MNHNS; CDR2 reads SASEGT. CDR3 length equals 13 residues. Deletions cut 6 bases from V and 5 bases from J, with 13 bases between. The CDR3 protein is CASSSGPATEAFF. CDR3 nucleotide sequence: TGTGCCAGCAGCTCTGGACCCGCAACTGAAGCTTTCTTT.

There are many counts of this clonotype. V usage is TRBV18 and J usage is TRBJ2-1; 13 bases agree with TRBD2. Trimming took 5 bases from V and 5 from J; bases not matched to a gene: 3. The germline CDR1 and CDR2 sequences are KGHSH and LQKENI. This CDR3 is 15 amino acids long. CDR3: CASSAGTSGNNEQFF. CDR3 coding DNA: TGTGCCAGCTCAGCCGGGACTAGCGGGAACAATGAGCAGTTCTTC.

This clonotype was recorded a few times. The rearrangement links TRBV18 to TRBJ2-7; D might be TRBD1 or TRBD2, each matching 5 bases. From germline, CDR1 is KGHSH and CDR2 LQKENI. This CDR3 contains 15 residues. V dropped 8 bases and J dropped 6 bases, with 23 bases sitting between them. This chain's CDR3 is CASRLGVGVRAEQYF. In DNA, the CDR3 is TGTGCCAGCCGCCTCGGTGTAGGGGTGCGGGCCGAGCAGTACTTC.

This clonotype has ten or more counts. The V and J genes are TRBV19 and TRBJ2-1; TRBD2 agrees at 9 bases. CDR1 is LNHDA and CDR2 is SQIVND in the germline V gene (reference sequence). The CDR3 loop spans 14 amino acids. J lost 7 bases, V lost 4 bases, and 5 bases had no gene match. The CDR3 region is CASSSGGARNEQFF. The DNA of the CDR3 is TGTGCCAGTAGTAGCGGGGGGGCCAGGAATGAGCAGTTCTTC.

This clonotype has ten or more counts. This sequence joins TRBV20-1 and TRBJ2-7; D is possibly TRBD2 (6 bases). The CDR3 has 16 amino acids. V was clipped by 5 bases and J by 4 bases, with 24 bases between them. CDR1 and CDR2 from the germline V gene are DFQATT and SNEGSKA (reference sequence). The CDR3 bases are TGCAGTGCTCCACATCCTTTGGAGCGGGCCTATTACGAGCAGTACTTC. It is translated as CSAPHPLERAYYEQYF.

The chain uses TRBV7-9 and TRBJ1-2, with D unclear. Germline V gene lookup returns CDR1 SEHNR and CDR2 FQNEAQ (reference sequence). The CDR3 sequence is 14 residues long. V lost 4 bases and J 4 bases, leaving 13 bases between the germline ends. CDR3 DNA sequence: TGTGCCAGCAGCTCCCACCTAGTCCGCTATGGCTACACCTTC. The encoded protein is CASSSHLVRYGYTF.

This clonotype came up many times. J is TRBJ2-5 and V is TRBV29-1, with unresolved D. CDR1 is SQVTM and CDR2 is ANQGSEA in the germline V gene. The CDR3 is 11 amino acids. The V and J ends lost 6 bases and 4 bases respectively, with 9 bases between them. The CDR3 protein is CSVKLLETQYF. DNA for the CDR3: TGCAGCGTCAAGCTTCTAGAGACCCAGTACTTC. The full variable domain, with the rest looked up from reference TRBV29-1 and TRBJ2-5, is SAVISQKPSRDICQRGTSLTIQCQVDSQVTMMFWYRQQPGQSLTLIATANQGSEATYESGFVIDKFPISRPNLTFSTLTVSNMSPEDSSIYLCSVKLLETQYFGPGTRLLVL.

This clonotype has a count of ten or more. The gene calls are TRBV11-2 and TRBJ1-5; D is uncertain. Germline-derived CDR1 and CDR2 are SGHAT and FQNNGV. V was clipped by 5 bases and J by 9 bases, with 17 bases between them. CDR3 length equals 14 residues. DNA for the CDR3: TGTGCCAGCAGCCCTCTGGTGGGCTCACCGCCCCAGCATTTT. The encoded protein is CASSPLVGSPPQHF.

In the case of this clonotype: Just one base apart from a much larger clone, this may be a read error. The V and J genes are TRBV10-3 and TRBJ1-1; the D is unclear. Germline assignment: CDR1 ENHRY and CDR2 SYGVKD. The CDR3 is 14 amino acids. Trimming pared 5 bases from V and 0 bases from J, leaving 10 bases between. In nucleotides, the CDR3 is TGTGCCATCAGTTTGGACGAACTGAACACTGAAGCTTTCTTT. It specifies CAISLDELNTEAFF.

The CDR3 nucleotides are TGTGCCAGCAGCCCCGGTCCGACGAGCTCCTACGAGCAGTACTTC. It codes for CASSPGPTSSYEQYF. The V call is TRBV7-3, the J call TRBJ2-7; the D is unclear. Trimming cost V 5 bases and J 0 bases, with 14 bases left between them. The CDR3 runs 15 residues. Germline V gives CDR1 SGHTA, CDR2 FQGTGA.

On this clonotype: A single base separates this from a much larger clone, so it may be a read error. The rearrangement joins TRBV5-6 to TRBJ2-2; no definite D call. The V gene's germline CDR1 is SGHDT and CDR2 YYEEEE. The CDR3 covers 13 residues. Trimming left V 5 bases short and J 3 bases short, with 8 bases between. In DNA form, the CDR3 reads TGTGCCAGCAGTGACAAGGACACCGGGGAGCTGTTTTTT. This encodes CASSDKDTGELFF.

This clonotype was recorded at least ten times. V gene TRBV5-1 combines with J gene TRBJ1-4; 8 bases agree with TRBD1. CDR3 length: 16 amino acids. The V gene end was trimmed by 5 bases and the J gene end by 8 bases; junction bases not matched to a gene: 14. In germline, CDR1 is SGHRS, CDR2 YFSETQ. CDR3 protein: CASSYIPGGAGEKLFF. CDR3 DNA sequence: TGCGCCAGCAGTTATATACCAGGGGGCGCCGGAGAAAAACTGTTTTTT.

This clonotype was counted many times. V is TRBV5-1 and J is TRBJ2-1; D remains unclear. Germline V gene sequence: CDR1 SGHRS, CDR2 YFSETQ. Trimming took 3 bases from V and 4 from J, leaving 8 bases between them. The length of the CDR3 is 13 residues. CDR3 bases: TGCGCCAGCAGCTCCACCTCTTACAATGAGCAGTTCTTC. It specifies CASSSTSYNEQFF.

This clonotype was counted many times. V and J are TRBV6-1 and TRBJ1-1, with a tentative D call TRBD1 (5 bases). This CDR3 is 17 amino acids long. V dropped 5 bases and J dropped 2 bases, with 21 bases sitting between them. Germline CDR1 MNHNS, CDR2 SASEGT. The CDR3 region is CASSLDKDNFFNTEAFF. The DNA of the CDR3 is TGTGCCAGCAGTCTCGACAAGGACAACTTTTTTAACACTGAAGCTTTCTTT.

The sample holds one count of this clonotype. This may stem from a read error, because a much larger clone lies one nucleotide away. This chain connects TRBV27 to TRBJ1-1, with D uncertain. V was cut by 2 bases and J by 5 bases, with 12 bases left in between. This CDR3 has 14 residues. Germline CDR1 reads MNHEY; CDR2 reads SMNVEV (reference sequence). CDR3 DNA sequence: TGTGCCAGCAGTTTAGGGGAACCCCATACTGAAGCTTTCTTT. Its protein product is CASSLGEPHTEAFF.

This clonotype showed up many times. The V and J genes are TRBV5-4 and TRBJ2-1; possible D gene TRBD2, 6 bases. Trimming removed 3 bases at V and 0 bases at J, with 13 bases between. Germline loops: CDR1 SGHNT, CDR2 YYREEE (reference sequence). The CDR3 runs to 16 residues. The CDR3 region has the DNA TGTGCCAGCAGCTACGGGGGACGGACCTCCTACAATGAGCAGTTCTTC. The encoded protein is CASSYGGRTSYNEQFF.

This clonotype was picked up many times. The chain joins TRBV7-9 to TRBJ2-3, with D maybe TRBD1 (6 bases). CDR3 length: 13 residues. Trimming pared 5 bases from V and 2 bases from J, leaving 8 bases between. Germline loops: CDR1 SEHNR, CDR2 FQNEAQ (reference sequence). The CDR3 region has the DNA TGTGCCAGCAGCCGGACAGACACAGATACGCAGTATTTT. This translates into CASSRTDTDTQYF.

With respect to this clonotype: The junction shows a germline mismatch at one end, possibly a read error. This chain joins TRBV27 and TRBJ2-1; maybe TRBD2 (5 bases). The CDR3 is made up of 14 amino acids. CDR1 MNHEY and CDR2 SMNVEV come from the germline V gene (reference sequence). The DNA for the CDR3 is TGTGCCAGCAGCCGGACTGGCCGTTCGAGCGAGCAGTTCTTT. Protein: CASSRTGRSSEQFF.

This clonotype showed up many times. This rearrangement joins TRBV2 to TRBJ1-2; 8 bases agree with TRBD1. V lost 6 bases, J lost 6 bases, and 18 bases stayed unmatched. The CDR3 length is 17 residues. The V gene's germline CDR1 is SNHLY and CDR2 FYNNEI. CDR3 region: CASSGYQPGAGGDGYTF. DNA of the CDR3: TGTGCCAGCAGCGGTTACCAGCCGGGAGCAGGGGGCGATGGCTACACCTTC.